A single sample gave rise to the 9 T cell receptor beta chains below, sequenced in a study of CD4 T cells in relation to SARS-CoV-2 and coronaviruses. Sequenced by immunoSEQ multiplex PCR; TCRdb stores in-frame clones only, minus some. The sample contains about 38,000 clones, around four fifths of which appear only once. The antigens of these receptors remain unknown. Input material: memory CD4+ T cells from PBMCs, cultured in vitro. These receptors all stem from an adult with COVID-19.

The chain recombines TRBV12-3 or TRBV12-4 with TRBJ2-5; TRBD2 is a possible D gene (6 bases). The CDR3 contains 12 residues. Trimming took 6 bases from V and 5 from J, leaving 10 bases between them. CDR3 in DNA: TGTGCCAGCAGGGGCCGGGGGGAGACCCAGTACTTC. Amino acids: CASRGRGETQYF.

The chain is built from TRBV3-1 (or the pseudogene TRBV3-2) and TRBJ1-4; TRBD1 might be the D (6 bases). Deletions cut 3 bases from V and 8 bases from J, with 19 bases between. The CDR3 runs 16 residues. Per germline, CDR1 LGHDT and CDR2 YNNKEL (reference sequence). The CDR3 here is CASSQGRYQGREKLFF. CDR3 DNA: TGTGCCAGCAGCCAGGGCCGTTATCAGGGGCGAGAAAAACTGTTTTTT.

The V gene is TRBV5-1, the J gene TRBJ2-7, with 7 positions matching TRBD1. The CDR3 spans 14 residues. Trimming at V came to 1 base and at J to 7 bases, leaving 8 bases not matched to a gene. Germline loops: CDR1 SGHRS, CDR2 YFSETQ. CDR3 sequence (DNA): TGCGCCAGCAGCTTGCCCACAGGGGCGGAAGAGCAGTACTTC. Protein product: CASSLPTGAEEQYF. The full variable domain, its missing parts supplied by reference TRBV5-1 and TRBJ2-7, is KAGVTQTPRYLIKTRGQQVTLSCSPISGHRSVSWYQQTPGQGLQFLFEYFSETQRNKGNFPGRFSGRQFSNSRSEMNVSTLELGDSALYLCASSLPTGAEEQYFGPGTRLTVT.

This clone was seen more than once but under ten times. This chain connects TRBV19 to TRBJ2-5; D gene uncertain. Deletions cut 10 bases from V and 0 bases from J, with 24 bases between. Germline V lookup: CDR1 LNHDA, CDR2 SQIVND (reference sequence). The CDR3 has 17 amino acids. CDR3 region: CATLGPLGPANQETQYF. CDR3 DNA: TGTGCCACCCTAGGCCCCCTAGGACCAGCCAACCAAGAGACCCAGTACTTC.

The chain joins TRBV24-1 to TRBJ2-3; 11 nucleotides line up with TRBD2. The germline gives CDR1 KGHDR, CDR2 SFDVKD. The CDR3 contains 17 residues. With V trimmed by 9 bases and J by 1 base, 11 bases remained unmatched. The CDR3 region is CATSSDGTSGRTDTQYF. DNA for the CDR3: TGTGCCACCTCTAGTGATGGGACTAGCGGCCGCACAGATACGCAGTATTTT.

The V call is TRBV2, the J call TRBJ2-7, with TRBD2 as a possible D gene (6 bases). This CDR3 region has 16 residues. From germline, CDR1 is SNHLY and CDR2 FYNNEI. V lost 5 bases, J lost 5 bases, and 22 bases lay in between. Here the CDR3 DNA reads TGTGCCAGCAGTCTGCTAGCGAGACCCCAGGTGAACGAGCAGTACTTC. Protein product: CASSLLARPQVNEQYF.

The chain couples TRBV12-3 or TRBV12-4 to TRBJ2-3, with D unclear. V was cut by 8 bases and J by 5 bases, with 11 bases left in between. The CDR3 is 12 amino acids. CDR3 loop: CASRLAGDTQYF. CDR3 bases: TGTGCCAGCCGCTTAGCCGGAGATACGCAGTATTTT.

This clone was recorded a few times. This chain connects TRBV16 to TRBJ1-5; D possibly corresponds to TRBD1 (5 bases). V was shortened by 3 bases and J by 7 bases, with 13 bases between the two germline ends. The germline gives CDR1 KGHSY, CDR2 FQNENV. The CDR3 totals 14 residues. The CDR3 spells CASSQQGVGQPQHF. Written as DNA, the CDR3 is TGTGCCAGCAGCCAGCAAGGGGTAGGGCAGCCCCAGCATTTT.

The genes are TRBV28 and TRBJ1-4; 9 bases line up with TRBD1. Per germline, CDR1 MDHEN and CDR2 SYDVKM. This CDR3 comprises 14 residues. J gave up 5 bases and V 6 bases, and 4 bases lay outside the gene matches. This chain's CDR3 is CASRPTGGNEKLFF. The CDR3 DNA sequence: TGTGCCAGCAGACCCACAGGGGGCAATGAAAAACTGTTTTTT.